These 13 T cell receptor beta chains originate from one sample sequenced in a study of T cells after yellow fever vaccination. TCRdb passed the 5' RACE reads through MiXCR, listing each CDR3 protein once. The sample carries 620,000 or so distinct CDR3 sequences, roughly 12% recorded once. The source was PBMCs, collected on the day of the yellow fever booster vaccination. These receptors originate from a man aged 25-45 years who received the YFV17D yellow fever vaccine.

Details on this clonotype: A read error may produce the germline difference seen at one junction end. The V gene is TRBV29-1, the J gene TRBJ1-1; TRBD1 matches at 9 bases. The CDR3 loop spans 13 amino acids. The germline gives CDR1 SQVTM, CDR2 ANQGSEA. The CDR3 reads CSVLRGTGTDAFF. The CDR3 bases are TGCAGCGTTCTTCGTGGGACAGGGACTGACGCTTTCTTT.

The genes are TRBV7-9 and TRBJ2-7, with 7 bases identical to TRBD1. The trim removed 6 bases at V and 2 bases at J, leaving 7 bases unmatched. Per the germline V gene, CDR1 is SEHNR and CDR2 is FQNEAQ (reference sequence). This CDR3 is built from 14 residues. Here the CDR3 reads CASSMTGNPYEQYF. The CDR3 DNA reads as TGTGCCAGCAGTATGACAGGGAACCCCTACGAGCAGTACTTC.

Only a few counts were recorded for this clonotype. The chain carries TRBV11-2 and TRBJ2-1, with D possibly matching TRBD2 (5 bases). The germline V gene has CDR1 SGHAT and CDR2 FQNNGV. This CDR3 comprises 17 residues. Trimming stripped 0 bases from V and 0 bases from J, with 12 bases between. In DNA form, the CDR3 reads TGTGCCAGCAGCTTAGAAGCGAGCGGCCGCTCCTACAATGAGCAGTTCTTC. This translates into CASSLEASGRSYNEQFF.

The chain uses TRBV3-1 and TRBJ2-7; 10 nucleotides match TRBD1. Trimming removed 4 bases from V and 5 bases from J; junction bases left unmatched: 5. Germline-derived CDR1 and CDR2 are LGHDT and YNNKEL (reference sequence). The length of the CDR3 is 14 residues. The CDR3: CASSRDRGLDEQYF. Here the CDR3 DNA reads TGTGCCAGCAGCCGGGACAGGGGTCTCGACGAGCAGTACTTC.

The chain combines TRBV12-3 or TRBV12-4 with TRBJ2-2; D call uncertain. This CDR3 region has 13 residues. Trimming left V 8 bases short and J 4 bases short, with 11 bases between. CDR3 amino acids: CASGQVSTGELFF. The CDR3 DNA reads as TGTGCCAGCGGCCAGGTATCCACCGGGGAGCTGTTTTTT.

The gene calls are TRBV19 and TRBJ2-3, with TRBD1 as a possible D gene (6 bases). The CDR3 extends over 13 amino acids. With 8 bases removed from V and 2 bases from J, the gap between germline ends came to 11 bases. The V gene's germline CDR1 is LNHDA and CDR2 SQIVND (reference sequence). The DNA for the CDR3 is TGTGCCAGTGGTACAGGGTTCACAGATACGCAGTATTTT. This translates into CASGTGFTDTQYF.

The rearrangement joins TRBV20-1 to TRBJ2-7; tentatively, D is TRBD2 (5 bases). V shed 8 bases and J shed 2 bases, with 16 bases lying between them. Germline loops: CDR1 DFQATT, CDR2 SNEGSKA (reference sequence). The CDR3 has 13 residues. The CDR3 region is CSPTGKLAYEQYF. The DNA of the CDR3 is TGCAGTCCTACCGGGAAATTAGCCTACGAGCAGTACTTC.

This clonotype has only a few counts. The chain links TRBV5-4 to TRBJ2-5; D is possibly TRBD1 or TRBD2 (7 bases each). CDR3 size: 16 residues. V lost 4 bases to trimming and J lost 1 base, with 17 bases between them. Germline CDR1 SGHNT, CDR2 YYREEE (reference sequence). In DNA form, the CDR3 reads TGTGCCAGCAGCCAGGGGGGGGGCGTCACCCAAGAGACCCAGTACTTC. It is translated as CASSQGGGVTQETQYF.

This clonotype was seen only a few times. J is TRBJ2-5 and V is TRBV7-2; TRBD2 aligns across 7 bases. Germline lookup yields CDR1 SGHTA and CDR2 FQGNSA. The CDR3 consists of 16 residues. Unmatched junction bases numbered 14, after V lost 5 bases and J lost 5 bases. CDR3 nucleotides: TGTGCCAGCAGCCAGGCGGTAGCGGGTGGGTGGGAGACCCAGTACTTC. Amino acid sequence: CASSQAVAGGWETQYF. Together with reference TRBV7-2 and TRBJ2-5, the CDR3 gives the full variable domain: GAGVSQSPSNKVTEKGKDVELRCDPISGHTALYWYRQSLGQGLEFLIYFQGNSAPDKSGLPSDRFSAERTGGSVSTLTIQRTQQEDSAVYLCASSQAVAGGWETQYFGPGTRLLVL.

This clonotype was seen ten or more times. The chain couples TRBV15 to TRBJ2-3; 10 bases align to TRBD2. Germline trimming cut 4 bases from V and 4 bases from J; bases unmatched to any gene: 11. Germline V lookup: CDR1 LNHNV, CDR2 YYDKDF (reference sequence). The CDR3 covers 17 residues. The CDR3 spells CATSTRRASGSSDTQYF. CDR3 coding DNA: TGTGCCACCAGCACCCGGAGGGCTAGCGGGAGTTCAGATACGCAGTATTTT.

Ten or more counts support this clonotype. The rearrangement uses TRBV11-2 and TRBJ2-1; tentatively, D is TRBD2 (5 bases). Between the trimmed V and J ends, which lost 0 bases and 7 bases, there was a span of 13 bases. This CDR3 region has 15 residues. CDR1 SGHAT and CDR2 FQNNGV come from the germline V gene. The CDR3 bases are TGTGCCAGCAGCTTAGATCCCCTAGCTGGGAATGAGCAGTTCTTC. Translated: CASSLDPLAGNEQFF.

The V and J genes are TRBV5-1 and TRBJ2-1; 10 positions agree with TRBD2. The CDR3 totals 16 residues. The V gene's germline CDR1 is SGHRS and CDR2 YFSETQ. The J segment lost 9 bases and the V segment lost 1 base, leaving 10 bases of the junction unmatched. As DNA, the CDR3 is TGCGCCAGCAGCTTGTTCACAAGCGGGAGGGCCCCTGAGCAGTTCTTC. Its protein is CASSLFTSGRAPEQFF.

The V call is TRBV27, the J call TRBJ2-7; 8 bases agree with TRBD2. This CDR3 region has 16 residues. The trim removed 5 bases at V and 3 bases at J, leaving 12 bases unmatched. Per the germline V gene, CDR1 is MNHEY and CDR2 is SMNVEV (reference sequence). Written as DNA, the CDR3 is TGTGCCAGCAGTAAACTCCTAGCGGGCGGCCTCTACGAGCAGTACTTC. Protein sequence: CASSKLLAGGLYEQYF.